The source of this TCR beta chain is a study of tumor-infiltrating lymphocytes in primary liver carcinoma. Study details: All patients, whether men or women, fell within 30 to 69 years of age.

Overall study findings and caveats: Blood trailed tumors significantly in top-250-clone fraction (p = 0.039).

This CDR3 spans 15 amino acids. The germline V gene has CDR1 PRHDT and CDR2 FYEKMQ (reference sequence). Between the trimmed V and J ends, which lost 3 bases and 6 bases, there was a span of 16 bases. Co-extraction of both nucleic acids (RNA and DNA) used about 17-33 mg of unsorted bulk tissue. The cohort consisted of patients whose primary liver carcinoma was surgically resected. Five distinct regions per tumor were sampled. In the case of this clonotype: Its target is unknown.

From approximately 490 ng total RNA, TCR beta cDNA was generated with a primer in the constant region. Modified slightly, ARM-PCR produced TCR beta libraries over three nested multiplex PCR rounds. Researchers ran the first two PCR rounds for approximately 10 cycles each with TRBV1-TRBV30 forward primers and a C-beta reverse primer. MiXCR, run by TCRdb on the multiplex PCR reads, gives a single entry per CDR3 protein. The table lists tens of thousands of distinct CDR3 sequences, roughly 70% of them singletons. The sequence derives from a man in his forties with primary liver carcinoma and hepatitis B virus infection. Material: liver tumor tissue from sampling region 5. Subset described: tumor region T5, tumor centre. V usage is TRBV13 and J usage is TRBJ2-3; D unresolved. CDR3 nucleotide sequence: TGTGCCAGCAGCTTGGGCCAGAAGTACGGGGATACGCAGTATTTT. Encoded protein: CASSLGQKYGDTQYF.